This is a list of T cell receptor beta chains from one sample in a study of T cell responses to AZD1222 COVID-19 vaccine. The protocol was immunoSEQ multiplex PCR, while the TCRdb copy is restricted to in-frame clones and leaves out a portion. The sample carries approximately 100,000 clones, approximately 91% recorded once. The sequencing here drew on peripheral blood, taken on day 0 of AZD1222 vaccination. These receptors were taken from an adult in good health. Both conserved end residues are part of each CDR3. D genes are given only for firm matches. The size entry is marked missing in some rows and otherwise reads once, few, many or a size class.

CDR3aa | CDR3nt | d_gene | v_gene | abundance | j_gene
CASRRIGEYGYTF | TGTGCCAGTAGAAGGATAGGGGAGTATGGCTACACCTTC | NA | TRBV19 | NA | TRBJ1-2
CASSRDSDRTNEKLFF | TGTGCCAGCAGCCGAGACTCGGACAGAACTAATGAAAAACTGTTTTTT | NA | TRBV27 | few | TRBJ1-4
CASSYSTGREKLFF | TGTGCCAGCAGTTACTCGACAGGTCGGGAAAAACTGTTTTTT | NA | TRBV6-6 | NA | TRBJ1-4
CASSEVEAAVALFSPLHF | TGTGCCAGCAGTGAAGTAGAGGCGGCGGTAGCCCTTTTCTCACCCCTCCACTTT | NA | TRBV6-1 | NA | TRBJ1-6
CASSPSGAGFQETQYF | TGCGCCAGCAGCCCCTCGGGAGCGGGGTTTCAAGAGACCCAGTACTTC | TRBD2 | TRBV5-1 | NA | TRBJ2-5
CASSFDYAEAFF | TGTGCCAGCAGCTTCGATTACGCTGAAGCTTTCTTT | NA | TRBV7-9 | NA | TRBJ1-1
CAISDGEGYGYTF | TGTGCCATCAGTGACGGGGAGGGATATGGCTACACCTTC | NA | TRBV10-3 | NA | TRBJ1-2
CASSIVAGDYNEQFF | TGTGCCAGCAGCATCGTAGCGGGGGATTACAATGAGCAGTTCTTC | TRBD2 | TRBV11-3 | NA | TRBJ2-1
CASTYEGGSYEQYF | TGTGCCAGCACCTATGAGGGGGGGTCCTACGAGCAGTACTTC | NA | TRBV5-5 | NA | TRBJ2-7
CASSDWTESYEQYF | TGTGCCAGCAGTGATTGGACAGAATCCTACGAGCAGTACTTC | NA | TRBV6-4 | NA | TRBJ2-7
CASSDSPGTDTQYF | TGTGCCAGCAGTGACTCACCCGGCACAGATACGCAGTATTTT | NA | TRBV6-4 | NA | TRBJ2-3
CASSLSSSYNSPLHF | TGTGCCAGCAGTTTGAGTAGCTCCTATAATTCACCCCTCCACTTT | NA | TRBV28 | NA | TRBJ1-6
CASSYSQRGDQETQYF | TGTGCCAGCAGTTACTCCCAGCGGGGAGATCAAGAGACCCAGTACTTC | TRBD2 | TRBV6-5 | NA | TRBJ2-5
CASRRTGAHGYTF | TGTGCCAGCAGAAGGACAGGGGCCCATGGCTACACCTTC | TRBD1 | TRBV27 | NA | TRBJ1-2
CASVRSYEQYF | TGTGCCAGCGTCCGCTCCTACGAGCAGTACTTC | NA | TRBV28 | NA | TRBJ2-7
CASSVGGTSKSPLHF | TGTGCCAGCAGCGTAGGGGGAACCTCTAAGTCACCCCTCCACTTT | NA | TRBV9 | NA | TRBJ1-6
CASSVVDLAGETQYF | TGTGCCAGCAGCGTAGTGGACCTAGCCGGGGAGACCCAGTACTTC | NA | TRBV9 | NA | TRBJ2-5
CASSRQDTEAFF | TGTGCCAGCAGCCGGCAGGACACTGAAGCTTTCTTT | NA | TRBV3-1/TRBV3-2 | NA | TRBJ1-1
CASSLNNEKLFF | TGTGCCAGCAGTTTGAATAATGAAAAACTGTTTTTT | NA | TRBV12-3/TRBV12-4 | NA | TRBJ1-4
CASSHRQVSSYEQYF | TGTGCCAGCAGTCACAGACAAGTCTCTTCCTACGAGCAGTACTTC | NA | TRBV6-5 | NA | TRBJ2-7
CASSPQGALGNQPQHF | TGTGCCAGTAGTCCTCAGGGGGCGCTGGGCAATCAGCCCCAGCATTTT | TRBD1 | TRBV19 | NA | TRBJ1-5
CASSLAAGIRGANNTEAFF | TGTGCCAGCAGCTTAGCGGCTGGGATACGGGGGGCAAACAACACTGAAGCTTTCTTT | NA | TRBV11-2 | NA | TRBJ1-1
CASSAASLGNTEAFF | TGTGCCAGCAGCGCGGCTTCATTGGGGAACACTGAAGCTTTCTTT | NA | TRBV5-6 | NA | TRBJ1-1
CASSDGNGHSGANVLTF | TGCGCCAGCAGTGACGGGAACGGACACTCTGGGGCCAACGTCCTGACTTTC | NA | TRBV5-1 | NA | TRBJ2-6
CASSPDGSYGYTF | TGCGCCAGCAGCCCGGACGGCTCCTATGGCTACACCTTC | NA | TRBV5-1 | NA | TRBJ1-2
CASSEDRHSGNTIYF | TGTGCCAGCAGTGAAGACCGGCACTCTGGAAACACCATATATTTT | NA | TRBV2 | NA | TRBJ1-3
CAWSRRNEQFF | TGTGCCTGGAGTCGGAGGAATGAGCAGTTCTTC | NA | TRBV30 | once | TRBJ2-1
CASRDRASTYEQYF | TGCGCCAGCAGGGACAGAGCTTCTACCTACGAGCAGTACTTC | NA | TRBV10-2 | NA | TRBJ2-7
CASSLGTSNSPLHF | TGTGCCAGCAGCTTGGGGACAAGTAATTCACCCCTCCACTTT | NA | TRBV5-4 | NA | TRBJ1-6
CASSQTGASTEAFF | TGCGCCAGCAGCCAAACAGGGGCCAGCACTGAAGCTTTCTTT | TRBD1 | TRBV4-1 | few | TRBJ1-1
CASSEDGDTTGYTF | TGTGCCAGCAGTGAAGATGGGGACACCACCGGCTACACCTTC | NA | TRBV6-1 | NA | TRBJ1-2
CATRTSGGFSYEQYF | TGTGCCACCCGGACTAGCGGGGGTTTCTCCTACGAGCAGTACTTC | TRBD2 | TRBV19 | NA | TRBJ2-7
CASSNKSVGSRPPLHF | TGTGCCAGCAGCAATAAAAGTGTGGGGAGCCGGCCACCCCTCCACTTT | NA | TRBV5-4 | NA | TRBJ1-6
CASSPQVRGELFF | TGTGCCAGCAGCCCCCAGGTTCGCGGGGAGCTGTTTTTT | NA | TRBV7-2 | NA | TRBJ2-2
CASSDLTEANEKLFF | TGTGCCAGCAGTGACCTGACAGAAGCTAATGAAAAACTGTTTTTT | NA | TRBV25-1 | few | TRBJ1-4
CASSFDEPWTLGSDTQYF | TGTGCCAGCAGCTTCGACGAACCTTGGACACTCGGATCGGATACGCAGTATTTT | NA | TRBV5-5 | NA | TRBJ2-3
CASSLDRGNSPLHF | TGTGCCAGCAGCTTAGACAGGGGGAATTCACCCCTCCACTTT | TRBD1 | TRBV13 | NA | TRBJ1-6
CASSQDGAGDTDTQYF | TGTGCCAGCAGCCAAGATGGAGCGGGGGACACAGATACGCAGTATTTT | TRBD2 | TRBV3-1/TRBV3-2 | NA | TRBJ2-3
CASRQTSGGSYEQYF | TGTGCCAGTAGACAAACTAGCGGGGGGTCCTACGAGCAGTACTTC | TRBD2 | TRBV19 | NA | TRBJ2-7
CASSQWGNFRDIQYF | TGCGCCAGCAGCCAATGGGGTAACTTCAGGGACATTCAGTACTTC | NA | TRBV4-1 | NA | TRBJ2-4
CASSLRLAGLYEQYF | TGTGCCAGCAGCTTAAGACTAGCGGGGCTCTACGAGCAGTACTTC | TRBD2 | TRBV11-2 | once | TRBJ2-7
CASSPLQRLGYTF | TGCGCCAGCAGCCCCCTCCAGAGACTTGGTTACACCTTC | NA | TRBV5-1 | NA | TRBJ1-2
CASRSGGYGYTF | TGTGCCAGCAGATCCGGGGGCTATGGCTACACCTTC | NA | TRBV28 | NA | TRBJ1-2
CASTDPGQSGTGELFF | TGTGCCAGCACCGACCCAGGACAGAGCGGGACCGGGGAGCTGTTTTTT | NA | TRBV7-2 | NA | TRBJ2-2
CASSSGNGYGYTF | TGTGCCAGCAGTTCTGGGAATGGATATGGCTACACCTTC | NA | TRBV12-3/TRBV12-4 | NA | TRBJ1-2
CASSPPGGPGELFF | TGCGCCAGCAGCCCTCCAGGGGGCCCCGGGGAGCTGTTTTTT | TRBD1 | TRBV5-1 | NA | TRBJ2-2
CASSVVSDNQPQHF | TGTGCCAGCAGTGTGGTCTCCGACAATCAGCCCCAGCATTTT | NA | TRBV27 | NA | TRBJ1-5
CASSQDILTVNTEAFF | TGTGCCAGCAGCCAGGATATTCTGACAGTGAACACTGAAGCTTTCTTT | NA | TRBV3-1/TRBV3-2 | NA | TRBJ1-1
CAPPRARANTIYF | TGTGCCCCCCCCCGGGCGCGAGCAAACACCATATATTTT | NA | TRBV18 | NA | TRBJ1-3
CASSLGGQGGNQPQHF | TGCGCCAGCAGCTTGGGGGGTCAGGGAGGCAATCAGCCCCAGCATTTT | NA | TRBV5-1 | few | TRBJ1-5
CASSYGRGANEKLFF | TGTGCCAGCAGTTACGGCAGGGGCGCTAATGAAAAACTGTTTTTT | NA | TRBV6-5 | NA | TRBJ1-4
CASSQAGPGLPIYEQYF | TGTGCCAGCAGCCAGGCCGGACCGGGACTACCGATCTACGAGCAGTACTTC | TRBD2 | TRBV4-2 | NA | TRBJ2-7
CASSDSNEQFF | TGTGCCAGCAGTGACAGCAATGAGCAGTTCTTC | NA | TRBV2 | NA | TRBJ2-1
CASSDGQGYEQFF | TGTGCCAGCAGTGACGGACAGGGATATGAGCAGTTCTTC | TRBD1 | TRBV28 | NA | TRBJ2-1